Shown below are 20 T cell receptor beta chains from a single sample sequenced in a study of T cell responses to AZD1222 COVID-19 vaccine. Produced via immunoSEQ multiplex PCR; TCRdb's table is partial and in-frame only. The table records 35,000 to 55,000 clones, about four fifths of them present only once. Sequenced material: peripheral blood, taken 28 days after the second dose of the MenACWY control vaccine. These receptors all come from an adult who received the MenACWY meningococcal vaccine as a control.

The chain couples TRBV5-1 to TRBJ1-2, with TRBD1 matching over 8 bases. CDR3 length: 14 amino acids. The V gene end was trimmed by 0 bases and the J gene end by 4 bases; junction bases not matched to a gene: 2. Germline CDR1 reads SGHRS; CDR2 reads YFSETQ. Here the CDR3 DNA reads TGCGCCAGCAGCTTGGGACAGGGGATCTATGGCTACACCTTC. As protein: CASSLGQGIYGYTF.

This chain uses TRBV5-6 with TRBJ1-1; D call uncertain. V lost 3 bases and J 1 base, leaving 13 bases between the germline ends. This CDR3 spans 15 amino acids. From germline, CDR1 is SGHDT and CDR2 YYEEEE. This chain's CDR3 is CASSSSPAGNTEAFF. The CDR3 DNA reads TGTGCCAGCAGCTCAAGCCCTGCAGGGAACACTGAAGCTTTCTTT. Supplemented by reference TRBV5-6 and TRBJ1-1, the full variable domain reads DAGVTQSPTHLIKTRGQQVTLRCSPKSGHDTVSWYQQALGQGPQFIFQYYEEEERQRGNFPDRFSGHQFPNYSSELNVNALLLGDSALYLCASSSSPAGNTEAFFGQGTRLTVV.

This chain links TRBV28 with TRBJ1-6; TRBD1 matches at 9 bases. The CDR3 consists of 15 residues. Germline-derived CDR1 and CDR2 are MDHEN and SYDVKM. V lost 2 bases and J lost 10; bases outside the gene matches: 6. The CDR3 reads CASSLRGTGNSPLHF. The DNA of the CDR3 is TGTGCCAGCAGTTTAAGAGGGACAGGGAACTCACCCCTCCACTTT.

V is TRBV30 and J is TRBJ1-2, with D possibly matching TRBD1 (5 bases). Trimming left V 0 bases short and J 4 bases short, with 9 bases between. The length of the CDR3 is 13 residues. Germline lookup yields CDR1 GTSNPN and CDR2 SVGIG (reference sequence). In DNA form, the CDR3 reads TGTGCCTGGAGTGTATCCAGGGTCTATGGCTACACCTTC. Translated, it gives CAWSVSRVYGYTF.

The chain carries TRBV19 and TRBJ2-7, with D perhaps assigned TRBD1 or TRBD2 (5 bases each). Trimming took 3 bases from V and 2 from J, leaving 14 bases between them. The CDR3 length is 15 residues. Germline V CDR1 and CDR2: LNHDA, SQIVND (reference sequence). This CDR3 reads CASSIKGTHAYEQYF. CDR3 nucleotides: TGTGCCAGTAGTATCAAAGGGACCCACGCCTACGAGCAGTACTTC.

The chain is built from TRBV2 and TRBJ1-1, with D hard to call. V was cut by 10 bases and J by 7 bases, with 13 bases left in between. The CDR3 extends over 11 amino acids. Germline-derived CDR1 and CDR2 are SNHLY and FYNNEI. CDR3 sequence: CAITLLFEAFF. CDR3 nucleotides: TGTGCCATCACACTGTTATTTGAAGCTTTCTTT.

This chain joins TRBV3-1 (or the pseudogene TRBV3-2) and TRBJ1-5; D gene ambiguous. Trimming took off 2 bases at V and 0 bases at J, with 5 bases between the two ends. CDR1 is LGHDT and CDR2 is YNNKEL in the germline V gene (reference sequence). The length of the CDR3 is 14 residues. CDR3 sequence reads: CASSQTVSNQPQHF. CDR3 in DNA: TGTGCCAGCAGCCAAACAGTTAGCAATCAGCCCCAGCATTTT.

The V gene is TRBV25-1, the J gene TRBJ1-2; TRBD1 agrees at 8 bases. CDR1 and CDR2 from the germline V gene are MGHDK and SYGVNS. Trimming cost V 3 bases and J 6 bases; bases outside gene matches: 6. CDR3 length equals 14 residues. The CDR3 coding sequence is TGTGCCAGCAGTGACCCAGGACAGGGCCATGGCTACACCTTC. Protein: CASSDPGQGHGYTF.

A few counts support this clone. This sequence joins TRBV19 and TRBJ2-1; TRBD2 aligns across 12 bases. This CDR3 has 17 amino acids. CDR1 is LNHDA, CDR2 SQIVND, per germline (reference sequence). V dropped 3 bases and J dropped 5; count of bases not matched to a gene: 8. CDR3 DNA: TGTGCCAGTAGTATTTATCTAGCGGGGGGGCGCAACAATGAGCAGTTCTTC. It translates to CASSIYLAGGRNNEQFF. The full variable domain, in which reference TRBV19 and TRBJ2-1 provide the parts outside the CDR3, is DGGITQSPKYLFRKEGQNVTLSCEQNLNHDAMYWYRQDPGQGLRLIYYSQIVNDFQKGDIAEGYSVSREKKESFPLTVTSAQKNPTAFYLCASSIYLAGGRNNEQFFGPGTRLTVL.

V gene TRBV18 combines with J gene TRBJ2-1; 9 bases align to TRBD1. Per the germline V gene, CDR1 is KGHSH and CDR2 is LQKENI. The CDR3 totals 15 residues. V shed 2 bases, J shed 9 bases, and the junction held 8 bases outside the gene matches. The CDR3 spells CASSPSAQGAGEQFF. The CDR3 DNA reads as TGTGCCAGCTCACCATCAGCACAGGGGGCAGGTGAGCAGTTCTTC.

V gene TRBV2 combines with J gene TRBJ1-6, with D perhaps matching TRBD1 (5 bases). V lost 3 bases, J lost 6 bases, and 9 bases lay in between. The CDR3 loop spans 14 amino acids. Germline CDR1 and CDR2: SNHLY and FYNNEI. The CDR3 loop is CASSDKGFNSPLHF. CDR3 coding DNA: TGTGCCAGCAGTGACAAGGGGTTTAATTCACCCCTCCACTTT.

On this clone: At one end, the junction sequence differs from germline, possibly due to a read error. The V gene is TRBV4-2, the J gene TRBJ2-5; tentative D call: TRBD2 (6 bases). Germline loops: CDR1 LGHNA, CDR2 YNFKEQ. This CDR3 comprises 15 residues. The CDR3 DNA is TGTGCCAGCAGCCAGGCATGGGAGGCCCAAGGGACCCAGTACTTC. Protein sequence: CASSQAWEAQGTQYF.

The DNA for the CDR3 is TGCGCCAGCAGCCCTCAGGGGCTGCGTCAGCCCCAGCATTTT. This gives the protein CASSPQGLRQPQHF. The chain is built from TRBV5-1 and TRBJ1-5; D is perhaps TRBD1 (6 bases). The germline V gene encodes CDR1 SGHRS and CDR2 YFSETQ. This CDR3 spans 14 amino acids. V lost 4 bases to trimming and J lost 6 bases, with 14 bases between them. The whole variable domain, filled in from reference TRBV5-1 and TRBJ1-5, reads KAGVTQTPRYLIKTRGQQVTLSCSPISGHRSVSWYQQTPGQGLQFLFEYFSETQRNKGNFPGRFSGRQFSNSRSEMNVSTLELGDSALYLCASSPQGLRQPQHFGDGTRLSIL.

CDR3 in amino acids: CASSLFGSGNYNEQFF. DNA of the CDR3: TGTGCCAGCAGCTTATTCGGTAGCGGGAACTACAATGAGCAGTTCTTC. The chain joins TRBV7-9 to TRBJ2-1, with TRBD2 matching 8 bases. The CDR3 has 16 amino acids. The trim removed 2 bases at V and 3 bases at J, leaving 6 bases unmatched. Germline loops: CDR1 SEHNR, CDR2 FQNEAQ (reference sequence). Full variable domain (missing parts from reference TRBV7-9 and TRBJ2-1): DTGVSQNPRHKITKRGQNVTFRCDPISEHNRLYWYRQTLGQGPEFLTYFQNEAQLEKSRLLSDRFSAERPKGSFSTLEIQRTEQGDSAMYLCASSLFGSGNYNEQFFGPGTRLTVL.

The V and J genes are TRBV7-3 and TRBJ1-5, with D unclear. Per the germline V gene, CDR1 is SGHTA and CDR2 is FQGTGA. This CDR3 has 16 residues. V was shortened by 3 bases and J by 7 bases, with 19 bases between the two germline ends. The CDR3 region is CASSFINSAGGQPQHF. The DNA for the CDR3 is TGTGCCAGCAGCTTCATAAACTCGGCGGGTGGACAGCCCCAGCATTTT.

The DNA of the CDR3 is TGTGCCAGCAGTTCAACCCTTCTCATATATTTT. Its protein is CASSSTLLIYF. The chain joins TRBV28 to TRBJ1-3; D is uncertain. Germline V CDR1 and CDR2: MDHEN, SYDVKM. The CDR3 consists of 11 residues. Trimming pared 4 bases from V and 12 bases from J, leaving 10 bases between.

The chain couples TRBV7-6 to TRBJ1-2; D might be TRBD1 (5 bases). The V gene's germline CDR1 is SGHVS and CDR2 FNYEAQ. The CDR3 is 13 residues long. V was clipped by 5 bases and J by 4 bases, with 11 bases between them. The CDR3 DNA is TGTGCCAGCAGCCCAAGGGACGGCTATGGCTACACCTTC. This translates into CASSPRDGYGYTF.

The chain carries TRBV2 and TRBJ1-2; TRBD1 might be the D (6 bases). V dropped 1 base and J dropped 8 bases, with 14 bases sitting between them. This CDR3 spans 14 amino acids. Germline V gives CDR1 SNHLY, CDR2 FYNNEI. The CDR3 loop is CASSEGGRLKGYTF. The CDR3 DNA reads TGTGCCAGCAGTGAAGGGGGGCGCTTAAAAGGCTACACCTTC.

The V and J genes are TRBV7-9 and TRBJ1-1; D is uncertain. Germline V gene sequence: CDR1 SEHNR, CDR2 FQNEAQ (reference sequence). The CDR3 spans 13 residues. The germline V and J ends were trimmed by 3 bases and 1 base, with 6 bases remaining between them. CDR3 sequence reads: CASSFSRNTEAFF. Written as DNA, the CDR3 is TGTGCCAGCAGCTTCAGCAGGAACACTGAAGCTTTCTTT. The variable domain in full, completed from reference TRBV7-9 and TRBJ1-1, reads DTGVSQNPRHKITKRGQNVTFRCDPISEHNRLYWYRQTLGQGPEFLTYFQNEAQLEKSRLLSDRFSAERPKGSFSTLEIQRTEQGDSAMYLCASSFSRNTEAFFGQGTRLTVV.

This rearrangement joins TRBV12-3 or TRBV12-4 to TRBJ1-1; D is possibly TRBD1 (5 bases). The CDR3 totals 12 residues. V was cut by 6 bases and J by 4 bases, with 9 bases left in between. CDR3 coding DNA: TGTGCCAGCAGGGTGACAGCCACTGAAGCTTTCTTT. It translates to CASRVTATEAFF.